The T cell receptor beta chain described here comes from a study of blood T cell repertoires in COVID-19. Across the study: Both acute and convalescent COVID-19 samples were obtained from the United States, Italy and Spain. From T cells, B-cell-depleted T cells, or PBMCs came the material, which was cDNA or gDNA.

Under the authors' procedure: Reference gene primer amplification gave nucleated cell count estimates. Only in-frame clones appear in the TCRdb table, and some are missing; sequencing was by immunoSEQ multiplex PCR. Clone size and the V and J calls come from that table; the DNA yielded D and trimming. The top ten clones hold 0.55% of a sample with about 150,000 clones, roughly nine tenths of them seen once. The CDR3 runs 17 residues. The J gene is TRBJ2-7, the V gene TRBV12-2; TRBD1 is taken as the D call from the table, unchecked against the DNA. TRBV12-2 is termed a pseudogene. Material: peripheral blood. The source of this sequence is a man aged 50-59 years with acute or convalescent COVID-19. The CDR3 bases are TGTGCAAGTCGCCATGGGAAGACAGGGGCCGCGCCCAGCGAGCAGTACGTC. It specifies CASRHGKTGAAPSEQYV.